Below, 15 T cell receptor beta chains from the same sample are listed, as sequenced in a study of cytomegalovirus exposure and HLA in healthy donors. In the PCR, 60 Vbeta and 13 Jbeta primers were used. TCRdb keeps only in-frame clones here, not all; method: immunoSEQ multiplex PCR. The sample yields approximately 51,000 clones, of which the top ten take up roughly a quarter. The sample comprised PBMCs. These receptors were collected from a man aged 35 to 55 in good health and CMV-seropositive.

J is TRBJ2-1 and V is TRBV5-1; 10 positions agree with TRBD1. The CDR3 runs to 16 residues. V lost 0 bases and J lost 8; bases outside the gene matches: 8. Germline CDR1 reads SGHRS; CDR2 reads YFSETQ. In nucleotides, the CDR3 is TGCGCCAGCAGCTTGGCCCCGGGACAGGGGATCCATGAGCAGTTCTTC. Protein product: CASSLAPGQGIHEQFF. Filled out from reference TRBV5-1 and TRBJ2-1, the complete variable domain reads KAGVTQTPRYLIKTRGQQVTLSCSPISGHRSVSWYQQTPGQGLQFLFEYFSETQRNKGNFPGRFSGRQFSNSRSEMNVSTLELGDSALYLCASSLAPGQGIHEQFFGPGTRLTVL.

This CDR3 reads CASRFDRDQGEQYF. The CDR3 coding sequence is TGCGCCAGCAGATTCGACAGGGATCAGGGTGAGCAGTACTTC. The gene calls are TRBV5-1 and TRBJ2-7, with TRBD1 identical over 7 bases. From germline, CDR1 is SGHRS and CDR2 YFSETQ. The CDR3 is made up of 14 amino acids. With V trimmed by 5 bases and J by 7 bases, 12 bases remained unmatched.

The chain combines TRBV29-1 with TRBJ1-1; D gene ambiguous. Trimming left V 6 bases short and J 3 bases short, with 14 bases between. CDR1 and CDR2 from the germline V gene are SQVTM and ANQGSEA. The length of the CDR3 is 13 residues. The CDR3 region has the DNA TGCAGCGTGGGAGTCGCGGCGGACACTGAAGCTTTCTTT. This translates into CSVGVAADTEAFF.

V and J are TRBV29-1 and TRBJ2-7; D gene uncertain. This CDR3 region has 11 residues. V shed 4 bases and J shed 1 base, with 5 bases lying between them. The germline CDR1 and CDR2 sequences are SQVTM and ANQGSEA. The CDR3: CSVGLSYEQYF. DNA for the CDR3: TGCAGCGTTGGGCTTTCCTACGAGCAGTACTTC.

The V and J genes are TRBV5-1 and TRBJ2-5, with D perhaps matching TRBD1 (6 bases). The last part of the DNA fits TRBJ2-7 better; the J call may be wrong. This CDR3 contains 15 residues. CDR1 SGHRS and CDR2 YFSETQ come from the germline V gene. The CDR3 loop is CASSLRLGQEGEQYF. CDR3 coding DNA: TGCGCCAGCAGCCTCCGCCTGGGACAAGAGGGCGAGCAGTACTTC.

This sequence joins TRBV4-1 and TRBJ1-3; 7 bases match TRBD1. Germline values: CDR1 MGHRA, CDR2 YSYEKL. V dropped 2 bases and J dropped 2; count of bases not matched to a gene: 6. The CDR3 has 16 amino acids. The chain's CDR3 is CASSQRRDRAGNTIYF. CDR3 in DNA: TGCGCCAGCAGCCAACGAAGGGACAGAGCTGGAAACACCATATATTTT.

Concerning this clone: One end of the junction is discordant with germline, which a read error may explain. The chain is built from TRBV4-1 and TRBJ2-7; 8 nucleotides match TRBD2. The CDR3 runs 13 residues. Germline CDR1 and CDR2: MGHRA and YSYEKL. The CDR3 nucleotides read TGCGCCAGCAGCCAAGCCCTAGCGGGTGATACCGACTTC. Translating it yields CASSQALAGDTDF.

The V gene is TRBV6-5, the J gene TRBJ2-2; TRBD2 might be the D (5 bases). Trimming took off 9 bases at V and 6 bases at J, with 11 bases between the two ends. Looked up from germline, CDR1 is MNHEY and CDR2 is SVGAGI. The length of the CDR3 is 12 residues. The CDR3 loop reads CASLAESGELFF. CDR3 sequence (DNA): TGTGCCAGTCTAGCAGAGTCCGGGGAGCTGTTTTTT.

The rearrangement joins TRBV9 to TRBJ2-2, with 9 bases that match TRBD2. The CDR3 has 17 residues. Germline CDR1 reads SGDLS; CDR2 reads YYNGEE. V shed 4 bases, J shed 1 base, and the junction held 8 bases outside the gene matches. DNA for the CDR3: TGTGCCAGCAGCATTAGCGGGAGCGGAGGGAACACCGGGGAGCTGTTTTTT. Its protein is CASSISGSGGNTGELFF.

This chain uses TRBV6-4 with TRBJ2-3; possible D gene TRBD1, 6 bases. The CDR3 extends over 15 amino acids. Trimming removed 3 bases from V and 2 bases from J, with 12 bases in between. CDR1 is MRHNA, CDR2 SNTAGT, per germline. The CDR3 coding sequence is TGTGCCAGCAGTGAAGGCAGGGGAGACACAGATACGCAGTATTTT. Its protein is CASSEGRGDTDTQYF.

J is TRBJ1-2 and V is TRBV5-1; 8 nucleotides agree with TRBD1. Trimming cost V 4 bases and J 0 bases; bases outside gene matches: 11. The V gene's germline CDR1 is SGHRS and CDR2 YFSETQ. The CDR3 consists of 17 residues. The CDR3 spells CASSASYGQGPNYGYTF. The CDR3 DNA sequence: TGCGCCAGCAGCGCTAGTTACGGACAGGGTCCTAACTATGGCTACACCTTC.

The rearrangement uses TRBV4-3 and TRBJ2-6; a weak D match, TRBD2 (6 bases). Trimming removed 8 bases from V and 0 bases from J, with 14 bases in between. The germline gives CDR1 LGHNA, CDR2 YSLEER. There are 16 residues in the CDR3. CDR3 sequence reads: CASGRGGASGANVLTF. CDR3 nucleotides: TGCGCCAGCGGGCGGGGTGGGGCCTCTGGGGCCAACGTCCTGACTTTC.

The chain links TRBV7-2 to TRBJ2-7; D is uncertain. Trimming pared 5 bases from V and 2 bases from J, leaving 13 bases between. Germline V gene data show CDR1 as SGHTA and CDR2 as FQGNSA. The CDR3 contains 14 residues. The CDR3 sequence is CASSPPAGAYEQYF. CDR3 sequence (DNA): TGTGCCAGCAGCCCCCCCGCCGGAGCCTACGAGCAGTACTTC.

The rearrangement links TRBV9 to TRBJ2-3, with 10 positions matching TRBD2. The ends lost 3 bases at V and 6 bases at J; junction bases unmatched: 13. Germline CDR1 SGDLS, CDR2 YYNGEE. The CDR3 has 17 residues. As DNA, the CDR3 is TGTGCCAGCAGCGAGCTCCCGGCCAGCGGGAGGGAGGATACGCAGTATTTT. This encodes CASSELPASGREDTQYF.

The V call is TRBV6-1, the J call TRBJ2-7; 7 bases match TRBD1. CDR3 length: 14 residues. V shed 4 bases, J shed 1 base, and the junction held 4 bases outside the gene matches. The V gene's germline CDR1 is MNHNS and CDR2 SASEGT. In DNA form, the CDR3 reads TGTGCCAGCAGTGGACAGGGAAGGTCCTACGAGCAGTACTTC. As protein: CASSGQGRSYEQYF.